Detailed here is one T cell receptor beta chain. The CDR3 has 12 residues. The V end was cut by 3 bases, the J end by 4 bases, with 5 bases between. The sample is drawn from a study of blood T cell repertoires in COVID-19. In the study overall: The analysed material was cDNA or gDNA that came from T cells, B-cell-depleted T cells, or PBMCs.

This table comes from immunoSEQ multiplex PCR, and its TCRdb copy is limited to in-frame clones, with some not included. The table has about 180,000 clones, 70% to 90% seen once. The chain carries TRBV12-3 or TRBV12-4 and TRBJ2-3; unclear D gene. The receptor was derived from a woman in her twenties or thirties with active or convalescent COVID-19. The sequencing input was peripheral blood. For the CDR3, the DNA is TGTGCCAGCAGTTTTGGCCCAGATACGCAGTATTTT. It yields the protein CASSFGPDTQYF.